Following are 2 T cell receptor beta chains from one sample sequenced in a study of identical twins. TCRdb passed the 5' RACE reads through MiXCR, listing each CDR3 protein once. The sample contains around 480,000 distinct CDR3 sequences, more than 13% of which appear only once. These data also formed part of another study, on yellow fever vaccine responses in identical twins.

The sample was CD4+ T cells sorted from blood. All receptors derive from a woman aged 18 to 35 in good health.

J is TRBJ2-7 and V is TRBV4-3; 10 nucleotides match TRBD2. CDR1 and CDR2 from the germline V gene are LGHNA and YSLEER. V was pared by 1 base and J by 2 bases, with 5 bases of the junction left unmatched. The CDR3 is made up of 16 amino acids. CDR3 nucleotides: TGCGCCAGCAGCCAAGTGAAAGCGGGAGGGACCTACGAGCAGTACTTC. Translated: CASSQVKAGGTYEQYF.

Many counts were recorded for this clonotype. The genes are TRBV10-3 and TRBJ2-1, with D perhaps TRBD2 (6 bases). The germline gives CDR1 ENHRY, CDR2 SYGVKD. The CDR3 runs 14 residues. V lost 4 bases and J 2 bases, leaving 9 bases between the germline ends. The CDR3 loop reads CAISATSTYNEQFF. The CDR3 DNA sequence: TGTGCCATCAGTGCGACTAGTACCTACAATGAGCAGTTCTTC.